The text below deals with one T cell receptor beta chain. This clone's antigen is unknown. No base-level quality is on record; no much larger clone is a single base apart. This sample was included in a study of blood T cell repertoires in COVID-19 (dated by TCRdb to 2018 to 2020). For context, the study as a whole: The collaborator samples originated in the United States, Italy and Spain and spanned the acute and convalescent phases of COVID-19. The prospective study material was composed of cDNA or gDNA derived from T cells, B-cell-depleted T cells, or PBMCs. Subjects who had been exposed to COVID-19, were actively infected with it, or had recovered from it provided the deeply sampled blood TCRbeta repertoires that made up the dataset. The repertoires were made available in a free public database intended to serve as a resource for research on the immune response to SARS-CoV-2. Samples were obtained from the ongoing ImmuneRACE study (first 160 participants) and from about 1,300 subjects provided by 6 global collaborators. The sample metadata nearly always contained a de-identified subject ID, COVID-19 status, age in years and sex. Where available, HLA class I and class II types were obtained from metadata supplied by the sample provider rather than from assay-based typing.

Collaborating institutions collected whole blood in K2EDTA tubes following their own protocols. For TCRbeta analysis, collaborators shipped samples as frozen whole blood, isolated PBMCs, or DNA extracted from either of those sample types. TCRbeta CDR3 regions were amplified from genomic DNA using the immunoSEQ Assay, a bias-controlled multiplex PCR. The authors' analysis ran thus. The number of nucleated cells in each sample was estimated from the amplification of reference gene primers within the assay. To quantify the absolute abundance of each unique TCRbeta CDR3 rearrangement, sequence reads were collapsed and filtered. For each sample, productive Simpson clonality was calculated by taking the square root of Simpson's diversity index across productive rearrangements. Sourced from immuneACCESS, this table was stored by TCRdb with only in-frame sequences that have V and J called. A share of the clones is absent; for the studies checked, an unresolved V gene accounts for under half, and the remainder has no known explanation. The V and J calls and clone size were taken over from that table, and D and trimming were inferred from the DNA. A total of some 51,000 clones appear in this sample, 70% to 90% of them only once. Over 8.5% of the sample comes from the top ten.

Results the study describes overall, beyond this receptor: Clinical and demographic metadata were provided uncurated, with the amount varying by source and participant.

Trimming costs V 6 bases and J 5 bases, and their ends lie 16 bases apart. Counted from cysteine to phenylalanine, this CDR3 has 15 amino acids. Of the read, only the CDR3 DNA is kept; its 45 bases are in frame from base 1. CDR1 and CDR2 were assigned from the germline V gene as MDHEN and SYDVKM. What was sequenced was peripheral blood. The clonotype comes from a man aged 45-60 years with active COVID-19. Recombination joined TRBV28 with TRBJ2-2, with TRBD1 perhaps the D gene, on 6 matching bases. The CDR3 protein is CASRPGDKTTGELFF. The nucleotide sequence is TGTGCCAGCAGGCCCGGGGACAAAACAACCGGGGAGCTGTTTTTT.